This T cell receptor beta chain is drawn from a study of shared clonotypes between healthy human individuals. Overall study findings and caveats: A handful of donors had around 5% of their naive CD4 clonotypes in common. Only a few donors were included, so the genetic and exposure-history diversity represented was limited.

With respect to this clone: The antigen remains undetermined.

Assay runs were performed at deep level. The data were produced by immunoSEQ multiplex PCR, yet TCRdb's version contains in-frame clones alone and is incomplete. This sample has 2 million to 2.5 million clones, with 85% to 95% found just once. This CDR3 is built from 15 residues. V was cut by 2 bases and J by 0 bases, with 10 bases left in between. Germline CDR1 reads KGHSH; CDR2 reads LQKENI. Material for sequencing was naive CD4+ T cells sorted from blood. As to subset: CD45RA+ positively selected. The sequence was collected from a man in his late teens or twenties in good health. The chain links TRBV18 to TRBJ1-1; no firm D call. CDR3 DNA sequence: TGTGCCAGCTCACCAGGCAGGATCATGAACACTGAAGCTTTCTTT. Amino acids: CASSPGRIMNTEAFF.